These T cell receptor beta chains were read from a single sample in a study of blood T cell repertoires in COVID-19. The data were produced by immunoSEQ multiplex PCR, yet TCRdb's version contains in-frame clones alone and is incomplete. The table has about 200,000 clones, roughly 90% seen once. Sequencing input: peripheral blood. These receptor sequences come from a man younger than 30 with active or convalescent COVID-19. CDR3s include the opening cysteine and the closing phenylalanine or tryptophan.

V gene	J gene	CDR3 protein
TRBV10-1	TRBJ2-7	CASSESRVKPYEQYF
TRBV7-9	TRBJ2-7	CASSKGQGAIDEQYF
TRBV24-1	TRBJ2-1	CATSERDEQFF
TRBV4-3	TRBJ1-2	CASSQEIRTSDDGYTF
TRBV27	TRBJ2-4	CASSSKKPGQGLAKNIQYF
TRBV7-8	TRBJ2-7	CASSEPTGMGPYEQYF
TRBV10-2	TRBJ2-1	CASRAGTGINEQFF
TRBV6-5	TRBJ1-1	CASNHRQGKNTEAFF
TRBV6-5	TRBJ1-2	CASSPPRGGGYTF
TRBV11-3	TRBJ2-1	CASSQLAGGQGEQFF
TRBV3-1/TRBV3-2	TRBJ1-3	CASSQDPQSGNTIYF
TRBV5-6	TRBJ1-4	CASSHRGQGYEKLFF
TRBV7-2	TRBJ1-1	CASSLDQGGTEAFF
TRBV5-1	TRBJ2-2	CASSLVTGANTGELFF
TRBV5-4	TRBJ2-3	CASSPGLALDGADTQYF
TRBV2	TRBJ1-1	CASSPEMNTEAFF
TRBV7-9	TRBJ2-3	CASSQGSTDTQYF
TRBV2	TRBJ2-3	CASSEPDTRTQYF
TRBV30	TRBJ1-2	CAWRQNRGSNYGYTF
TRBV6-1	TRBJ2-3	CASSERLAGGVDTQYF
TRBV7-6	TRBJ2-5	CASSLDLPGLAGSETQYF
TRBV5-6	TRBJ2-7	CASSLGPFEQYF
TRBV5-1	TRBJ2-7	CASSLRGGMSYEQYF
TRBV7-6	TRBJ2-3	CASSRTSGGGTDTQYF
TRBV7-9	TRBJ2-7	CACGTPPTYEQYF
TRBV6-1	TRBJ1-2	CASSETGGQVGYGYTF
TRBV7-9	TRBJ2-1	CASSSSESSYNEQFF
TRBV7-9	TRBJ1-3	CASSLGTGRNTIYF
TRBV28	TRBJ2-1	CASTQGTSWFF
TRBV2	TRBJ2-7	CASREAGEYEQYF
TRBV23-1	TRBJ1-6	CAARGGAKYNSPLHF
TRBV29-1	TRBJ2-5	CSARTGLETQYF
TRBV5-5	TRBJ2-7	CASSLAGGGEYEQYF
TRBV6-2/TRBV6-3	TRBJ2-5	CASSERLAPKETQYF
TRBV30	TRBJ1-2	CAWGWGSGGNYGYTF
TRBV19	TRBJ1-1	CASSAADSMNTEAFF
TRBV5-1	TRBJ2-1	CASSLSGLREQFF
TRBV3-1/TRBV3-2	TRBJ2-7	CASSQYAGGTGKTYEQYF
TRBV18	TRBJ2-1	CASSPPNSGGSYNEQFF
TRBV10-3	TRBJ1-1	CAISGGFGTEAFF
TRBV3-1/TRBV3-2	TRBJ2-7	CASSSEVLAGVAYEQYF
TRBV19	TRBJ2-7	CASSIKDRTYEQYF